The 22 T cell receptor beta chains given below trace back to one sample, sequenced in a study of blood T cells in healthy people across ages. Combining a sample-barcoded 5' primer with a J-beta primer mix, a second PCR ran for about 7 to 12 cycles. Via MiXCR, TCRdb re-called the 5' RACE reads, giving one row per CDR3 protein. The sample includes some 700,000 distinct CDR3 sequences, 22% seen only once; the top ten take roughly 22%. The sequencing input was blood. All receptors derive from an older man in good health.

V and J are TRBV7-9 and TRBJ2-7; the D is unclear. The J call may be incorrect, as the DNA end agrees better with TRBJ2-5. The CDR3 consists of 14 residues. CDR1 SEHNR and CDR2 FQNEAQ come from the germline V gene (reference sequence). This chain's CDR3 is CASSLVVLGETQYF. The CDR3 nucleotides are TGTGCCAGCAGCTTAGTTGTTCTGGGGGAGACCCAGTACTTC.

The chain is built from TRBV20-1 and TRBJ2-1; maybe TRBD2 (6 bases). This CDR3 spans 13 amino acids. Germline lookup yields CDR1 DFQATT and CDR2 SNEGSKA (reference sequence). The CDR3 coding sequence is TGCAGAGCAACCGGCGGGGACTACAATGAGCAGTTCTTC. Translation gives CRATGGDYNEQFF.

This sequence joins TRBV11-2 and TRBJ2-7, with 9 bases aligning to TRBD2. V lost 0 bases to trimming and J lost 10 bases; unmatched junction nucleotides: 10. CDR3 length: 15 amino acids. CDR1 is SGHAT, CDR2 FQNNGV, per germline. CDR3 in amino acids: CASSLEAGGPWNQYF. DNA of the CDR3: TGTGCCAGCAGCTTAGAGGCGGGAGGGCCTTGGAACCAGTACTTC. The variable domain in full, completed from reference TRBV11-2 and TRBJ2-7, reads EAGVAQSPRYKIIEKRQSVAFWCNPISGHATLYWYQQILGQGPKLLIQFQNNGVVDDSQLPKDRFSAERLKGVDSTLKIQPAKLEDSAVYLCASSLEAGGPWNQYFGPGTRLTVT.

This clonotype was recorded a few times. The chain has TRBV7-9 and TRBJ1-2; D gene uncertain. The CDR3 has 14 amino acids. Germline V gene sequence: CDR1 SEHNR, CDR2 FQNEAQ (reference sequence). The V and J ends lost 3 bases and 3 bases respectively, with 11 bases between them. CDR3 region: CASSLTSAHYGYTF. The CDR3 nucleotides read TGTGCCAGCAGCTTGACTTCAGCCCACTATGGCTACACCTTC.

In its sample, this clonotype was seen many times. The rearrangement joins TRBV12-3 or TRBV12-4 to TRBJ1-6; 10 bases map to TRBD1. CDR3 length: 14 amino acids. The junction had 3 bases not matched to a gene; V was cut back by 3 bases and J by 10 bases. This chain's CDR3 is CASSLGTGVSPLHF. The CDR3 region has the DNA TGTGCCAGCAGTTTGGGGACAGGGGTCTCACCCCTCCACTTT.

The chain carries TRBV12-5 and TRBJ2-1, with TRBD2 identical over 8 bases. V dropped 0 bases and J dropped 5; count of bases not matched to a gene: 6. From germline, CDR1 is LGHNT and CDR2 FRNRAP. The CDR3 is 16 amino acids. Written as DNA, the CDR3 is TGTGCTAGTGGTTTGGTACATACTAGCGGACACAATGAGCAGTTCTTC. Protein product: CASGLVHTSGHNEQFF.

This clonotype has only a few counts. V usage is TRBV12-3 or TRBV12-4 and J usage is TRBJ2-5, with D possibly TRBD1 on 6 matching bases. The CDR3 contains 15 residues. Trimming took off 1 base at V and 5 bases at J, with 14 bases between the two ends. CDR3 amino acids: CASSLGWGLGETQYF. CDR3 nucleotide sequence: TGTGCCAGCAGTTTAGGATGGGGGCTAGGGGAGACCCAGTACTTC.

This clonotype was observed at least ten times. The gene calls are TRBV29-1 and TRBJ2-5; TRBD1 or TRBD2 may be the D gene (6 bases each). This CDR3 is built from 12 residues. Germline CDR1 and CDR2: SQVTM and ANQGSEA. Deletions cut 7 bases from V and 4 bases from J, with 13 bases between. CDR3: CSAIKGGETQYF. CDR3 bases: TGCAGCGCGATTAAGGGGGGAGAGACCCAGTACTTC. Supplemented by reference TRBV29-1 and TRBJ2-5, the full variable domain reads SAVISQKPSRDICQRGTSLTIQCQVDSQVTMMFWYRQQPGQSLTLIATANQGSEATYESGFVIDKFPISRPNLTFSTLTVSNMSPEDSSIYLCSAIKGGETQYFGPGTRLLVL.

The chain has TRBV5-4 and TRBJ2-4; TRBD2 might be the D (5 bases). In germline, CDR1 is SGHNT, CDR2 YYREEE (reference sequence). The germline V and J ends were trimmed by 1 base and 8 bases, with 13 bases remaining between them. The CDR3 runs to 14 residues. As DNA, the CDR3 is TGTGCCAGCAGCTTGCTAGAGAGGGTAGACATTCAGTACTTC. Encoded protein: CASSLLERVDIQYF.

This clonotype turned up a few times. The chain is built from TRBV19 and TRBJ1-2, with D tentatively TRBD1 (5 bases). The length of the CDR3 is 14 residues. The germline V gene has CDR1 LNHDA and CDR2 SQIVND (reference sequence). The germline V and J ends were trimmed by 6 bases and 1 base, with 12 bases remaining between them. The chain's CDR3 is CASREQAHNYGYTF. DNA for the CDR3: TGTGCCAGTAGAGAACAGGCCCATAACTATGGCTACACCTTC.

The sample holds many counts of this clonotype. The chain joins TRBV28 to TRBJ1-2; D is unresolved. Germline loops: CDR1 MDHEN, CDR2 SYDVKM. This CDR3 has 13 residues. The germline V and J ends were trimmed by 5 bases and 5 bases, with 12 bases remaining between them. The CDR3 loop is CASSTDGRYGYTF. The CDR3 nucleotides read TGTGCCAGCAGTACGGACGGGAGATATGGCTACACCTTC.

A few counts support this clonotype. The chain carries TRBV12-3 or TRBV12-4 and TRBJ2-7, with 10 nucleotides matching TRBD2. The CDR3 spans 14 residues. Trimming took 3 bases from V and 3 from J; bases not matched to a gene: 2. CDR3 DNA: TGTGCCAGCAGTTTGCGACTAGCGGGCTACGAGCAGTACTTC. Translating gives CASSLRLAGYEQYF.

There are a few counts of this clonotype. The V and J genes are TRBV19 and TRBJ2-5; D is possibly TRBD2 (6 bases). The assigned J gene may be wrong: the sequence end matches TRBJ2-1 better. Germline CDR1 is LNHDA and CDR2 is SQIVND (reference sequence). This CDR3 contains 15 residues. The CDR3: CASSRAGRTYNEQFF. The CDR3 DNA is TGTGCCAGTAGTAGGGCAGGGAGGACCTACAATGAGCAGTTCTTC.

The rearrangement joins TRBV2 to TRBJ2-1; TRBD1 aligns across 9 bases. V trimming: 6 bases; J trimming: 8 bases; junction bases outside the gene matches: 8. Germline loops: CDR1 SNHLY, CDR2 FYNNEI. The CDR3 sequence is 14 residues long. The CDR3 region is CASRPGQGVYEQFF. The CDR3 DNA reads TGTGCCAGCAGACCGGGACAGGGAGTCTATGAGCAGTTCTTC.

CDR3 residues: CASSSSSIYEQYF. In DNA, the CDR3 is TGTGCCAGCAGCTCCTCTTCCATCTACGAGCAGTACTTC. This chain joins TRBV7-2 and TRBJ2-7; D uncertain. Germline V CDR1 and CDR2: SGHTA, FQGNSA. With 4 bases removed from V and 3 bases from J, the gap between germline ends came to 10 bases. This CDR3 has 13 residues.

The rearrangement joins TRBV10-3 to TRBJ2-7; 9 bases are a match to TRBD2. TRBJ2-1 explains the end of the DNA better; the J call may be wrong. The CDR3 consists of 17 residues. CDR1 is ENHRY, CDR2 SYGVKD, per germline. CDR3 in amino acids: CAISDPSDSGSTYEQFF. DNA of the CDR3: TGTGCCATCAGTGACCCCTCTGATAGCGGGAGTACGTATGAGCAGTTCTTC.

This clonotype was found a few times. The chain recombines TRBV27 with TRBJ2-3; TRBD1 matches 12 bases. Germline-derived CDR1 and CDR2 are MNHEY and SMNVEV (reference sequence). This CDR3 contains 18 residues. Trimming removed 6 bases from V and 0 bases from J; junction bases left unmatched: 10. CDR3 amino acids: CASRGGQGARNSTDTQYF. DNA of the CDR3: TGTGCCAGCAGGGGGGGACAGGGGGCGAGGAATAGCACAGATACGCAGTATTTT.

The gene calls are TRBV6-1 and TRBJ2-3; 9 bases are shared with TRBD1. CDR3 size: 13 residues. The germline gives CDR1 MNHNS, CDR2 SASEGT. Trimming took 7 bases from V and 4 from J; bases not matched to a gene: 3. CDR3 sequence reads: CASNRGHSDTQYF. CDR3 sequence (DNA): TGTGCCAGCAACAGGGGGCATTCAGATACGCAGTATTTT.

The chain couples TRBV19 to TRBJ2-1, with TRBD2 matching over 10 bases. The V segment lost 6 bases and the J segment 8 bases; nucleotides outside the gene matches: 7. The CDR3 covers 14 residues. Germline CDR1 LNHDA, CDR2 SQIVND (reference sequence). The CDR3 region has the DNA TGTGCCAGTAGCCTAGCGGGAGTCGGGTATGAGCAGTTCTTC. It is translated as CASSLAGVGYEQFF. Full variable domain (rest looked up from reference TRBV19 and TRBJ2-1): DGGITQSPKYLFRKEGQNVTLSCEQNLNHDAMYWYRQDPGQGLRLIYYSQIVNDFQKGDIAEGYSVSREKKESFPLTVTSAQKNPTAFYLCASSLAGVGYEQFFGPGTRLTVL.

V gene TRBV5-1 combines with J gene TRBJ1-2; D may be TRBD1 (5 bases). The germline V gene encodes CDR1 SGHRS and CDR2 YFSETQ. Trimming removed 4 bases from V and 2 bases from J, with 15 bases in between. There are 15 residues in the CDR3. The CDR3 sequence is CASSPDSGGNYGYTF. CDR3 sequence (DNA): TGCGCCAGCAGCCCTGACAGTGGTGGCAACTATGGCTACACCTTC.

There are a few counts of this clonotype. The chain combines TRBV7-9 with TRBJ1-1; D remains ambiguous. V gave up 5 bases and J gave up 4 bases, with 17 bases separating them. Germline V gives CDR1 SEHNR, CDR2 FQNEAQ (reference sequence). This CDR3 is built from 15 residues. CDR3 amino acids: CASSPVRRGITEAFF. The DNA of the CDR3 is TGTGCCAGCAGCCCAGTCCGGCGGGGTATCACTGAAGCTTTCTTT.

The chain is built from TRBV29-1 and TRBJ1-2; a possible D gene is TRBD1 (5 bases). The CDR3 is 14 amino acids. Germline CDR1 reads SQVTM; CDR2 reads ANQGSEA. V lost 6 bases and J lost 1, with 15 bases in between. The CDR3 sequence: CSVATQEVNYGYTF. CDR3 sequence (DNA): TGCAGCGTGGCAACACAGGAGGTTAACTATGGCTACACCTTC.